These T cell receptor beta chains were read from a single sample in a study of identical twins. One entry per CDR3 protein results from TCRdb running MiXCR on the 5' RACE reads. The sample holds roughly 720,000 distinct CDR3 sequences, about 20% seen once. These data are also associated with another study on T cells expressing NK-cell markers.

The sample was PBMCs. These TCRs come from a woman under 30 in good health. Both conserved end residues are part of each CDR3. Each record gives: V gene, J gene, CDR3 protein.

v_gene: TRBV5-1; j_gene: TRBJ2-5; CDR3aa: CASSVSRLETQYF
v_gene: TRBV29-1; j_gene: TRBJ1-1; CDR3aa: CSVEVRGQGAGTEAFF
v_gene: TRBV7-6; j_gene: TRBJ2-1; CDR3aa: CASSSQSGSSYNEQFF
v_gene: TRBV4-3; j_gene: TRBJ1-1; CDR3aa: CASSQESGHTEAFF
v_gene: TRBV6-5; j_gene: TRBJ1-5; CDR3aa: CASRQGTQPQHF
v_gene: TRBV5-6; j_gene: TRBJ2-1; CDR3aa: CAAREYGNNEQFF
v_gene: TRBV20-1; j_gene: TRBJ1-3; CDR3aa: CSAMGAGNTIYF
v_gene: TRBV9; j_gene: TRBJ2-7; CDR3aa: CASSGQVDAHEQYF
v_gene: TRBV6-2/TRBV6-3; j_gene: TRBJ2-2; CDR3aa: CANPDKRGTGELFF
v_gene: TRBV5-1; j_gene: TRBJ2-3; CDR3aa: CASSLASQTARLYF
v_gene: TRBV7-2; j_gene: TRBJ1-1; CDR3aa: CASSGFGVGEAFF
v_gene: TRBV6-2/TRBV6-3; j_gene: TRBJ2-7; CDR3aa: CASTTPKAGWSYEQYF
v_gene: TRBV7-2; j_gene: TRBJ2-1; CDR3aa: CASRPPVLPYNEQFF
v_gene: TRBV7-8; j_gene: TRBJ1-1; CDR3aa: CASKIQGHTEAFF
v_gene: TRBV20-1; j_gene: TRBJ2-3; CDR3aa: CSAGTQGGVTQYF
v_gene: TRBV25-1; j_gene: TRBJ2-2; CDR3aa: CASSYTAANTGELFF
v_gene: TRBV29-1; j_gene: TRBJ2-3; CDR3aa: CSVAGSTDTQYF
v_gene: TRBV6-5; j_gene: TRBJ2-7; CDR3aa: CASRTRGYEQYF
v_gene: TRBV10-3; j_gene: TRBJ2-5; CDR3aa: CAISELQGAGETQYF
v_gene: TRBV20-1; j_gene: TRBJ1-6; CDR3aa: CSASSSGPVLHF
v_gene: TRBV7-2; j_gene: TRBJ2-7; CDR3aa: CASSPTSGIFHEQYF
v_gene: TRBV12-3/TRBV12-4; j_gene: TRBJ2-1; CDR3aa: CASIQGFEQFF
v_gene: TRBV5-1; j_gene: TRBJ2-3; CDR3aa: CASSQAGSRTDTQYF
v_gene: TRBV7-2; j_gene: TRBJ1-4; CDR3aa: CASSSRRGEKLFF
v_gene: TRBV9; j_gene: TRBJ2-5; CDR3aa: CASSARGSGETQYF
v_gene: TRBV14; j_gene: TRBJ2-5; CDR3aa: CASSRGGGRQTQYF
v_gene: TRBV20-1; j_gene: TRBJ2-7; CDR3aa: CSGRTAAYEQYF
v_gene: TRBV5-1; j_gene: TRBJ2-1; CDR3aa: CASSYLGTHLYNEQFF
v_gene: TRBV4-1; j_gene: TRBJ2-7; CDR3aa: CASSQEGLAAYEQYF
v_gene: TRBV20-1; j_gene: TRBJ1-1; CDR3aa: CSATDRGPEAFF
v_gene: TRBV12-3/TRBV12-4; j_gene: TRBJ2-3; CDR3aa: CASSLRRFRTDTQYF
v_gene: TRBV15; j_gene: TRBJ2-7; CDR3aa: CATSRELSYEQYF
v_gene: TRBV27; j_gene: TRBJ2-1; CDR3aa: CASSFSTSGYNEQFF
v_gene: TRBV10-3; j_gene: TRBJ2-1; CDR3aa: CAISESSSGGAHEQFF
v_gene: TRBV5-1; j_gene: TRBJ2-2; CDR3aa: CASSPGTGNTGELFF
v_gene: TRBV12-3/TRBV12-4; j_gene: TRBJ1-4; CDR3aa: CASRSTGGVREKLFF
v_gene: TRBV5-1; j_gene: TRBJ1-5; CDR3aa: CASSLWGAENQPQHF
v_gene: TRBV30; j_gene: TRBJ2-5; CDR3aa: CAWNVGSGETQYF
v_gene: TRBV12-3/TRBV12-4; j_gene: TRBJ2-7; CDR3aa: CASSFLAGPLSYEQYF
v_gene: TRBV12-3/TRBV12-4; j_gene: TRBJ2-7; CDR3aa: CASSFPTGGTYEQYF
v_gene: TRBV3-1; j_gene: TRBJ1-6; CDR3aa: CASSQRQPPLHF
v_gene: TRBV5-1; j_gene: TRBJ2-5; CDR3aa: CASRWYQETQYF
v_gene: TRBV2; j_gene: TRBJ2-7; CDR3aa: CASSEESTTSSYEQYF
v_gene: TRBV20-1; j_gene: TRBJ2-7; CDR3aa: CSARGANSYEQYF
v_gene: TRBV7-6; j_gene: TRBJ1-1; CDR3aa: CASSLNYGEGWTEAFF
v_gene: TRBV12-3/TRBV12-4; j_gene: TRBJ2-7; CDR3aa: CASSKREGYEQYF
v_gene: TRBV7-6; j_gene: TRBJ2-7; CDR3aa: CASSLTSTSGTYEQYF
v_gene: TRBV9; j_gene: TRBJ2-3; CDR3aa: CASSGPDRGVPDTQYF
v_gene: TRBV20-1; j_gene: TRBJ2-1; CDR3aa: CSAREPRIQGRNEQFF
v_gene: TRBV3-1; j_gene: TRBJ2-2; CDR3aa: CATSRGQGAVDTGELFF
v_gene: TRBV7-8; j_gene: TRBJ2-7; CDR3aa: CASSYTGTGRNEQYF
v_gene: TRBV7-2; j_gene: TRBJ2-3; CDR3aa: CASSSSPPDTQYF
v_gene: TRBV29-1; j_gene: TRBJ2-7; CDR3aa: CSVVVSYEQYF
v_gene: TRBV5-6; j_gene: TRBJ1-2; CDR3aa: CASSREFWTDGYTF
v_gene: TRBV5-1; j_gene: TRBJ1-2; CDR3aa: CASKTDGGGYTF
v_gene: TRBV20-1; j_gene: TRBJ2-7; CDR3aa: CSARVGGKEPYEQYF
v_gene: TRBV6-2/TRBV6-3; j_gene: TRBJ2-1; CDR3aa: CASSLTTPDRYNEQFF